The 18 T cell receptor beta chains below come from one sample, sequenced in a study of T cells after yellow fever vaccination. TCRdb redid the calling of the 5' RACE reads with MiXCR, one entry per CDR3 protein. In the table there are 450,000 to 600,000 distinct CDR3 sequences, roughly 17% of which are singletons. This sample comprised PBMCs, obtained less than 6 days after the first yellow fever vaccination. The source of these receptors is a man between 18 and 29 years old who received the YFV17D yellow fever vaccine.

This clonotype was detected a few times. This chain joins TRBV24-1 and TRBJ2-3; 7 nucleotides line up with TRBD1. Germline trimming cut 5 bases from V and 3 bases from J; bases unmatched to any gene: 7. From germline, CDR1 is KGHDR and CDR2 SFDVKD. The CDR3 covers 15 residues. CDR3 loop: CATSAPKDRTDTQYF. In DNA form, the CDR3 reads TGTGCCACCAGTGCCCCGAAGGACAGGACAGATACGCAGTATTTT.

In its sample, this clonotype was seen a few times. The chain joins TRBV5-1 to TRBJ1-6; D is undetermined. The CDR3 sequence is 14 residues long. CDR1 is SGHRS and CDR2 is YFSETQ in the germline V gene. Trimming removed 1 base at V and 7 bases at J, with 9 bases between. CDR3 protein: CASSLLDVNSPLHF. The CDR3 coding sequence is TGCGCCAGCAGCTTGTTGGATGTGAATTCACCCCTCCACTTT.

The chain carries TRBV11-3 and TRBJ2-5, with unresolved D. Germline loops: CDR1 SGHNT, CDR2 YENEEA. The CDR3 totals 13 residues. The V and J ends lost 3 bases and 4 bases respectively, with 9 bases between them. The CDR3, as DNA: TGTGCCAGCAGCTTTGGCCACGGAGAGACCCAGTACTTC. This translates into CASSFGHGETQYF. Looking up the rest from reference TRBV11-3 and TRBJ2-5 gives the full variable domain: EAGVVQSPRYKIIEKKQPVAFWCNPISGHNTLYWYLQNLGQGPELLIRYENEEAVDDSQLPKDRFSAERLKGVDSTLKIQPAELGDSAVYLCASSFGHGETQYFGPGTRLLVL.

The chain has TRBV4-3 and TRBJ1-4, with D possibly TRBD1 on 5 matching bases. Germline loops: CDR1 LGHNA, CDR2 YSLEER. V lost 8 bases, J lost 5 bases, and 18 bases lay in between. The length of the CDR3 is 15 residues. CDR3 sequence (DNA): TGCGCCAGCCGATTATTGGGGGGATGGAATGAAAAACTGTTTTTT. Translated: CASRLLGGWNEKLFF.

This chain joins TRBV12-3 or TRBV12-4 and TRBJ2-3, with D unclear. Deletions cut 1 base from V and 3 bases from J, with 8 bases between. The CDR3 is 14 amino acids. The CDR3 loop is CASSLEAGTDTQYF. CDR3 coding DNA: TGTGCCAGCAGTTTAGAGGCAGGAACAGATACGCAGTATTTT.

This clonotype came up a few times. The chain has TRBV7-2 and TRBJ2-3; 14 nucleotides align to TRBD2. With V trimmed by 8 bases and J by 8 bases, 18 bases remained unmatched. In germline, CDR1 is SGHTA, CDR2 FQGNSA. The CDR3 runs 18 residues. The CDR3 spells CASATRLAGGNLGGTQYF. The CDR3 DNA reads as TGTGCCAGCGCAACTCGACTAGCGGGGGGGAACCTCGGGGGTACGCAGTATTTT.

The gene calls are TRBV20-1 and TRBJ2-1; D remains unclear. The length of the CDR3 is 14 residues. The germline V gene encodes CDR1 DFQATT and CDR2 SNEGSKA (reference sequence). The germline V and J ends were trimmed by 3 bases and 1 base, with 10 bases remaining between them. The chain's CDR3 is CSASRHLSYNEQFF. DNA for the CDR3: TGCAGTGCTAGCCGACACTTATCCTACAATGAGCAGTTCTTC.

With respect to this clonotype: The CDR3 does not close with the conserved phenylalanine or tryptophan, likely indicating a read error. The CDR3 DNA reads as TGTGCCATAGAATCAGGGGACTACACCGGGGAGCTGTTTTAT. Encoded protein: CAIESGDYTGELFY. This chain links TRBV6-1 with TRBJ2-2; D may be TRBD1 or TRBD2 (6 bases each). The ends were cut back, 10 bases at V and 3 bases at J, with 15 bases in the middle. From germline, CDR1 is MNHNS and CDR2 SASEGT. CDR3 size: 14 residues.

Ten or more counts support this clonotype. CDR3 DNA: TGTGCCAGCAGCCCGTCCGAACTAGAAAACAATGAGCAGTTCTTC. It encodes CASSPSELENNEQFF. The chain carries TRBV4-2 and TRBJ2-1; D is perhaps TRBD2 (5 bases). CDR1 is LGHNA and CDR2 is YNFKEQ in the germline V gene. Trimming pared 4 bases from V and 5 bases from J, leaving 15 bases between. The CDR3 contains 15 residues.

The sample holds many counts of this clonotype. V usage is TRBV5-1 and J usage is TRBJ2-4; 7 bases are a match to TRBD1. The CDR3 has 14 residues. The V gene's germline CDR1 is SGHRS and CDR2 YFSETQ. V gave up 5 bases and J gave up 8 bases; unmatched junction bases: 10. In DNA, the CDR3 is TGCGCCAGCAGAGAGACAGGGACCGTAGACATTCAGTACTTC. Residues: CASRETGTVDIQYF.

The V call is TRBV7-9, the J call TRBJ2-3; D gene ambiguous. V lost 6 bases to trimming and J lost 5 bases, with 12 bases between them. The germline V gene encodes CDR1 SEHNR and CDR2 FQNEAQ (reference sequence). The CDR3 loop spans 13 amino acids. As DNA, the CDR3 is TGTGCCAGCAGACACCTCTCGCGAGATACGCAGTATTTT. It yields the protein CASRHLSRDTQYF.

V and J are TRBV6-1 and TRBJ1-2; TRBD1 is a possible D gene (6 bases). Between the trimmed V and J ends, which lost 6 bases and 5 bases, there was a span of 22 bases. Per germline, CDR1 MNHNS and CDR2 SASEGT. CDR3 length: 16 amino acids. CDR3 nucleotide sequence: TGTGCCAGCAGAGGCAGGGGCCGACCGGCGAGATATGGCTACACCTTC. Protein product: CASRGRGRPARYGYTF.

This clonotype has more than one count but fewer than ten. V gene TRBV6-2 or TRBV6-3 combines with J gene TRBJ2-7; D is perhaps TRBD2 (7 bases). Trimming took off 6 bases at V and 4 bases at J, with 19 bases between the two ends. This CDR3 contains 15 residues. Germline V gene data show CDR1 as MNHEY and CDR2 as SVGEGT. The CDR3 loop reads CASSTRGAGQYEQYV. DNA for the CDR3: TGTGCCAGCAGCACTCGGGGAGCGGGACAATACGAGCAGTACGTC.

The chain's CDR3 is CASSQIRTRLEQGVRETQYF. Written as DNA, the CDR3 is TGTGCCAGCAGCCAAATCCGAACTCGCCTTGAACAGGGGGTGAGAGAGACCCAGTACTTC. The chain joins TRBV14 to TRBJ2-5, with 8 bases aligning to TRBD1. From germline, CDR1 is SGHDN and CDR2 FVKESK. V was pared by 2 bases and J by 4 bases, with 21 bases of the junction left unmatched. The CDR3 runs to 20 residues. Full variable domain (remainder filled in from reference TRBV14 and TRBJ2-5): EAGVTQFPSHSVIEKGQTVTLRCDPISGHDNLYWYRRVMGKEIKFLLHFVKESKQDESGMPNNRFLAERTGGTYSTLKVQPAELEDSGVYFCASSQIRTRLEQGVRETQYFGPGTRLLVL.

A few counts support this clonotype. The V gene is TRBV20-1, the J gene TRBJ2-5; 9 bases map to TRBD2. The CDR3 length is 13 residues. The V gene's germline CDR1 is DFQATT and CDR2 SNEGSKA (reference sequence). Unmatched junction bases numbered 6, after V lost 5 bases and J lost 5 bases. This chain's CDR3 is CSAEGLAGETQYF. The CDR3 DNA follows: TGCAGTGCTGAGGGACTAGCTGGGGAGACCCAGTACTTC.

The gene calls are TRBV6-2 or TRBV6-3 and TRBJ2-5; D unclear. In germline, CDR1 is MNHEY, CDR2 SVGEGT. Trimming left V 2 bases short and J 5 bases short, with 12 bases between. The CDR3 runs 14 residues. The CDR3, as DNA: TGTGCCAGCAGTTACGGGCCGCCGGCGGAGACCCAGTACTTC. Translated: CASSYGPPAETQYF.

Only a few counts were recorded for this clonotype. The CDR3 spells CASSEGDRWLFSSYEQYV. The CDR3 bases are TGTGCCAGCAGTGAGGGGGACAGGTGGCTATTCAGCTCCTACGAGCAGTACGTC. The chain is built from TRBV2 and TRBJ2-7, with 8 bases aligning to TRBD1. The junction had 13 bases not matched to a gene; V was cut back by 3 bases and J by 0 bases. CDR3 size: 18 residues. Germline-derived CDR1 and CDR2 are SNHLY and FYNNEI.

This chain joins TRBV20-1 and TRBJ2-5; TRBD1 matches 11 bases. V trimming: 5 bases; J trimming: 4 bases; junction bases outside the gene matches: 6. CDR1 is DFQATT, CDR2 SNEGSKA, per germline (reference sequence). This CDR3 region has 14 residues. The chain's CDR3 is CSAGGQGARETQYF. The CDR3 nucleotides are TGCAGTGCTGGCGGACAGGGGGCTCGAGAGACCCAGTACTTC.